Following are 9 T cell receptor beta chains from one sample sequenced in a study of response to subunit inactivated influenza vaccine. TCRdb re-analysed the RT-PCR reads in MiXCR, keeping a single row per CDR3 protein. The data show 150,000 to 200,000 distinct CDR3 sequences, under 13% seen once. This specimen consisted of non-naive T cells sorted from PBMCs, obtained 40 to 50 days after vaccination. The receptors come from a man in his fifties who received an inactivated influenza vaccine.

The CDR3 sequence is CIASLLAGKGGYNEQFF. The CDR3 coding sequence is TGCATCGCCTCGCTACTAGCGGGTAAAGGAGGATACAATGAGCAGTTCTTC. The chain links TRBV20-1 to TRBJ2-1; 9 nucleotides agree with TRBD2. The germline V gene has CDR1 DFQATT and CDR2 SNEGSKA (reference sequence). This CDR3 has 17 residues.

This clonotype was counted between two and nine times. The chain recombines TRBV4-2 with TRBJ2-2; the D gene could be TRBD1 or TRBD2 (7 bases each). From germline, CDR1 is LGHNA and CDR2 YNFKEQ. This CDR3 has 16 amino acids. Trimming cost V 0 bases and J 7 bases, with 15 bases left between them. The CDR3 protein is CASSQDWPGGVGELFF. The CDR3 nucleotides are TGTGCCAGCAGCCAAGATTGGCCAGGGGGGGTCGGGGAGCTGTTTTTT.

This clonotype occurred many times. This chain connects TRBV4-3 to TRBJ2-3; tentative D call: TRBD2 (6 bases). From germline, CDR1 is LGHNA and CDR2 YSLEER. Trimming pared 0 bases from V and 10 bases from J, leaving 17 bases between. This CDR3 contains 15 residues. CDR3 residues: CASSQEGVRPGAQYF. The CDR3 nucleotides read TGCGCCAGCAGCCAAGAAGGGGTCCGCCCGGGGGCGCAGTATTTT.

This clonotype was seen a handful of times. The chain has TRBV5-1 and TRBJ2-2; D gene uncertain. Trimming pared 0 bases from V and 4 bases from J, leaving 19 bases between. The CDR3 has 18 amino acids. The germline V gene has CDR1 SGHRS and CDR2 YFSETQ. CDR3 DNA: TGCGCCAGCAGCTTGGTAGGCCGGAGCTCTTTTCGCACCGGGGAGCTGTTTTTT. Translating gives CASSLVGRSSFRTGELFF.

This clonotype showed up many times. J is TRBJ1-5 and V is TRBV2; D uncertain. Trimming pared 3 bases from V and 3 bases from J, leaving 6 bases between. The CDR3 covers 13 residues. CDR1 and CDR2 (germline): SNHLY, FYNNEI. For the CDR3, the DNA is TGTGCCAGCAGTGACGAACTCAATCAGCCCCAGCATTTT. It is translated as CASSDELNQPQHF.

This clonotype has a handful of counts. The CDR3 sequence: CASSQPGTGNTEAFF. The CDR3 DNA is TGTGCCAGCAGCCAACCCGGGACAGGAAACACTGAAGCTTTCTTT. The chain links TRBV4-2 to TRBJ1-1; 8 bases match TRBD1. J lost 2 bases, V lost 2 bases, and 4 bases had no gene match. Germline CDR1 is LGHNA and CDR2 is YNFKEQ. CDR3 size: 15 residues.

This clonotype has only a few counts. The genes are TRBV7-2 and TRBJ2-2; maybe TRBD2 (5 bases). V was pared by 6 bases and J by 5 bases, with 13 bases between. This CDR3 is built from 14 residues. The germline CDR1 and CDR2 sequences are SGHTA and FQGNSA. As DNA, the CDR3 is TGTGCCAGCAGGAGACGGGAATTAACCGGGGAGCTGTTTTTT. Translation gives CASRRRELTGELFF.

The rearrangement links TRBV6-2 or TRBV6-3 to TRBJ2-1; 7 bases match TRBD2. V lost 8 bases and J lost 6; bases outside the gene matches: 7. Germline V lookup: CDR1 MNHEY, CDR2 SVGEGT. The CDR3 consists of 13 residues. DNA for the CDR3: TGTGCCAGCGGTAGCGGGCCTGGCAATGAGCAGTTCTTC. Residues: CASGSGPGNEQFF.

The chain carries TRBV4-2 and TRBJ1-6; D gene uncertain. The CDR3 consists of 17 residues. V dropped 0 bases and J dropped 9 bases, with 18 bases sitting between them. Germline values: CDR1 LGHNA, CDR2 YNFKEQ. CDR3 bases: TGTGCCAGCAGCCAAGAAGCCGTCCACGGAGGCGGTTCACCCCTCCACTTT. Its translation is CASSQEAVHGGGSPLHF.